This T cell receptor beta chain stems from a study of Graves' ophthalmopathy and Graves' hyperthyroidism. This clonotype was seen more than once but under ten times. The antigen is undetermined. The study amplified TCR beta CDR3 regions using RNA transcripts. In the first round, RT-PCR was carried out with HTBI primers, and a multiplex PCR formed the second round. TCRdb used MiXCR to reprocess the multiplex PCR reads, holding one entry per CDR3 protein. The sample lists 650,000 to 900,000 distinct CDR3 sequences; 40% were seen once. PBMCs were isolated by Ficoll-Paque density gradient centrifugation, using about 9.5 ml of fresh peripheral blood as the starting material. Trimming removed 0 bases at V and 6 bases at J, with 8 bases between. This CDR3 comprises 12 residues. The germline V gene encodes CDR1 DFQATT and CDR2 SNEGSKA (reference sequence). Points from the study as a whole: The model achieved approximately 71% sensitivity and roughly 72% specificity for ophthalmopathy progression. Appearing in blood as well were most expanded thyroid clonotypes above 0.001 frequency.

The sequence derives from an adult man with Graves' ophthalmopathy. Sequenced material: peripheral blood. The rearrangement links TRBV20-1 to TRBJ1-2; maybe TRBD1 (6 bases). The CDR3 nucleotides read TGCAGTGCTAGAGAGGGGGCCCATGGCTACACCTTC. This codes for CSAREGAHGYTF.